The entry below gives a single TCR beta chain sequence along with its context. No antigen is known for it. Base qualities are not at hand, and no much larger clone is one base apart. Repertoires were sampled repeatedly over the course of chemoradiotherapy, so clonal expansion could be followed in the tumor microenvironment. This entry is derived from a study of chemoradiotherapy in HPV16-positive cancers (dated by TCRdb to between 2020 and 2023). Study-wide context: Candidate HPV-specific T-cell clones and common TCR motifs were defined by functional T-cell assays performed on cells from a couple of HPV16-positive patients. The candidate HPV-specific TCRs and motifs were subsequently tracked in TCR repertoires obtained from 70 to 95 patients with HPV-related cancers. The study asked whether T-cell immunity to the HPV oncoproteins E6 and E7 changes during chemoradiotherapy and whether this immunity affects survival. The investigation overall reported the following: Expansion of candidate HPV-specific clones and E7-related TCR motifs was observed in the tumor microenvironment during treatment, whereas no such expansion was observed for non-HPV-specific T cells. Improved recurrence-free survival in HPV16-positive patients was associated with expansion of HPV-responsive T cells during chemoradiotherapy. The functional definition of HPV-specific T cells was derived from only a couple of HPV16-positive patients, and the survival association was reported for HPV16-positive patients.

Trimming at the junction amounts to 2 bases on V and 0 bases on J, and the germline ends lie 10 bases apart. The CDR3 contains 15 residues, cysteine and phenylalanine counted. Only CDR3 DNA remains: 45 bases, in frame from the first base. CDR1 MNHNS and CDR2 SASEGT were looked up in the germline V gene. Library method: the immunoSEQ multiplex PCR assay. The source is immuneACCESS, and TCRdb retained only in-frame sequences with V and J called. Part of the clones is not carried over; for the studies checked, unresolved V genes explain less than half of this, and the remainder is unexplained. This sample comprises tens of thousands of clones, about 85% of them detected only once. In total, the top ten clones hold about 2.1% of the sample.

The receptor was isolated from a human donor with HPV-associated anogenital cancer. The sample here was blood, taken from a patient who underwent chemoradiotherapy. The chain was built from TRBV6-1 and TRBJ2-5; the D gene cannot be resolved reliably. The base sequence is TGTGCCAGCAGTGAACTTCAACTGTACCAAGAGACCCAGTACTTC. It encodes CASSELQLYQETQYF.